This TCR beta chain was profiled in a study of cytomegalovirus exposure and HLA in healthy donors. About the study: Researchers previously reported finding 117 million unique TCR beta sequences from around 200 million T cells. Study-wide findings and caveats: Reportedly, diagnosis of cytomegalovirus status by the classifier showed high specificity and sensitivity.

13 Jbeta primers and 60 Vbeta primers were used for the PCR. TCRdb's table, derived via immunoSEQ multiplex PCR, lists solely in-frame clones and lacks some. The sample gives 150,000 to 200,000 clones, 65% to 85% of which show up once; approximately 1.8% is in the top ten. CDR3 length: 14 amino acids. CDR1 is LNHDA and CDR2 is SQIVND in the germline V gene (reference sequence). This clone was detected only a few times. What it binds is not known. A read error may produce the germline difference seen at one junction end. V gene TRBV19 combines with J gene TRBJ1-1; D ambiguous. The sample taken for sequencing was PBMCs. This clonotype was sampled from a man aged 40-49 years in good health and CMV-seropositive. The CDR3 reads CASSINIERAGFSF. DNA for the CDR3: TGTGCCAGTAGTATAAATATAGAGAGAGCGGGGTTCTCCTTT.